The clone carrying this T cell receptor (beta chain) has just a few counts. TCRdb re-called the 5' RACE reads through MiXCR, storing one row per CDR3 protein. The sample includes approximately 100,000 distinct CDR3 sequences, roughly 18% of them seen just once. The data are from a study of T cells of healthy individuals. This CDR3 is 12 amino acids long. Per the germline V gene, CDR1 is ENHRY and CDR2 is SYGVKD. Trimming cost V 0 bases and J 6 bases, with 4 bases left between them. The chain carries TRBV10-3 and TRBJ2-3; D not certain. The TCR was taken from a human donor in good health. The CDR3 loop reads CAISESVDTQYF. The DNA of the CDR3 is TGTGCCATCAGTGAGTCTGTCGATACGCAGTATTTT.